What follows describes a single TCR beta chain. Its antigen is not known. The authors ran the immunoSEQ assay, v3.0, at survey level. Clones were read by immunoSEQ multiplex PCR, and TCRdb kept only the in-frame ones, dropping some. Of 15,000 to 20,000 clones in the sample, around 91% were seen once. The record originates from a study of long-term antiretroviral therapy in people with HIV. Study-wide results and limits: Dominance of pre-ART expanded clones persisted, fluctuating and often declining after ART.

Trimming stripped 8 bases from V and 2 bases from J, with 9 bases between. CDR1 and CDR2 from the germline V gene are ENHRY and SYGVKD. The CDR3 runs to 12 residues. This rearrangement joins TRBV10-3 to TRBJ1-2; D is ambiguous. The origin of this receptor is a man aged 50 to 59 with HIV. The source was unsorted PBMCs, collected 4.2 years after starting antiretroviral therapy. In DNA, the CDR3 is TGTGCCATCTGGTGGCAGAACTATGGCTACACCTTC. Its protein product is CAIWWQNYGYTF.